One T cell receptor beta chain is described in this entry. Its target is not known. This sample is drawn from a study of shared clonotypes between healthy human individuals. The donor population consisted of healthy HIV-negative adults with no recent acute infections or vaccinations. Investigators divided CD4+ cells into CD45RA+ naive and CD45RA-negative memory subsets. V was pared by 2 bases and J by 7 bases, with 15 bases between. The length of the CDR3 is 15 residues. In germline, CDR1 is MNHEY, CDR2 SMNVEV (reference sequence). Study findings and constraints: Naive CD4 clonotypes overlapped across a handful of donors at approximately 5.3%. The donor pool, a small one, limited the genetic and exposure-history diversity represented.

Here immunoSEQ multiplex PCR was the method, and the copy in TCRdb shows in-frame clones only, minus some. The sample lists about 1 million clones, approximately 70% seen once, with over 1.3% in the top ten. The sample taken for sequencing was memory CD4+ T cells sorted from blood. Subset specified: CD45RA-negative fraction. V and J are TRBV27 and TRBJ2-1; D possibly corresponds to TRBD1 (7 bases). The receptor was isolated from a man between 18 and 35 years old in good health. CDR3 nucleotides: TGTGCCAGCAGTTTACCAGGGGGGATCGGGAATGAGCAGTTCTTC. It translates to CASSLPGGIGNEQFF.